This note documents a single TCR beta chain sequence. The data are from a study of blood T cell repertoires in COVID-19. Overall study: Sites across the United States, Italy and Spain contributed samples from acute and convalescent COVID-19. PBMCs, B-cell-depleted T cells, or T cells provided the cDNA or gDNA that made up the material.

Original handling: For nucleated cells, counts were estimated from reference gene primer amplification. TCRdb's copy holds only in-frame clones and misses some; the assay was immunoSEQ multiplex PCR. The V and J calls and the clone size are those of that table, but D and trimming were determined from the DNA. The table records about 230,000 clones, around 80% of them present only once. The length of the CDR3 is 13 residues. Trimming cost V 5 bases and J 3 bases, with 11 bases left between them. Germline V gives CDR1 MDHEN, CDR2 SYDVKM. This sequence was found in a man aged 35 to 55 with acute or convalescent COVID-19. The sample taken for sequencing was peripheral blood. The chain has TRBV28 and TRBJ2-7; the D is unclear. DNA for the CDR3: TGTGCCAGCAGTCCCAGACTGTACTACGAGCAGTACTTC. This codes for CASSPRLYYEQYF.